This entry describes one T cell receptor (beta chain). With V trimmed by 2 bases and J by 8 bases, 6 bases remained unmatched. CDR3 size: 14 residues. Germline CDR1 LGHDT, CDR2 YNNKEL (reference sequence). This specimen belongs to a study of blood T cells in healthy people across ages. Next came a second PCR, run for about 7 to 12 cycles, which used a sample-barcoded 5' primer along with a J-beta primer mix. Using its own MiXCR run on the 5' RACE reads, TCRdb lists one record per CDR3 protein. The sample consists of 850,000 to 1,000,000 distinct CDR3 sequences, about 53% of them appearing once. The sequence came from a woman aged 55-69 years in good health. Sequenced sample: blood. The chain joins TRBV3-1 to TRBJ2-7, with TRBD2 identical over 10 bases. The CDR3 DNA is TGTGCCAGCAGCCAACTAGCGGGAGAGTTCAAGCAGTACTTC. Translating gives CASSQLAGEFKQYF.